The entry below gives a single TCR beta chain sequence along with its context. This entry comes from a study of tumor-infiltrating lymphocytes in primary liver carcinoma. Priming with a constant-region primer yielded TCR beta cDNA from about 450 ng total RNA. Slightly modified ARM-PCR served as the procedure for the TCR beta libraries. These libraries came from three rounds of nested multiplex PCR. Forward primers for TRBV1-TRBV30 and a C-beta reverse primer served the first two PCR rounds, at 10 cycles each. TCRdb re-called the multiplex PCR reads through MiXCR, storing one row per CDR3 protein. The sample has about 310,000 distinct CDR3 sequences, about three fifths seen once. The source of the blood RNA was unsorted whole blood, and germline DNA was extracted as well. V was pared by 0 bases and J by 0 bases, with 13 bases between. CDR3 size: 17 residues. CDR1 is SGDLS and CDR2 is YYNGEE in the germline V gene.

The source of this sequence is a woman between 25 and 40 years old with primary liver carcinoma and hepatitis B virus infection. The chain is built from TRBV9 and TRBJ1-5; no firm D call. The sample was peripheral blood. CDR3 sequence reads: CASSVVGFGDSNQPQHF. CDR3 bases: TGTGCCAGCAGCGTAGTAGGGTTTGGAGATAGCAATCAGCCCCAGCATTTT.